This T cell receptor beta chain stems from a study of CD8 T cells in ankylosing spondylitis. Study observations and caveats: Ankylosing spondylitis blood appeared to be characterized by a TCR beta motif of about eight highly homologous variants.

Generation of TCR beta libraries employed quantitative 5'-RACE incorporating molecular barcodes. MiXCR, applied by TCRdb to the 5' RACE reads, yields one record per CDR3 protein. The sample lists 300,000 to 400,000 distinct CDR3 sequences, about a fifth occurring once. This clonotype occurred many times. Its cognate antigen is unknown. The germline CDR1 and CDR2 sequences are SQVTM and ANQGSEA. Trimming cost V 1 base and J 9 bases, with 14 bases left between them. The CDR3 extends over 13 amino acids. The chain has TRBV29-1 and TRBJ2-3, with D uncertain. The clonotype comes from a male donor with ankylosing spondylitis. Sequencing used blood, either unsorted or a sorted T cell fraction (not recorded which). CDR3 in DNA: TGCAGCGTTGAAGTCCTTGGTCCTGCAACGCAGTATTTT. Its protein product is CSVEVLGPATQYF.